What follows are 12 T cell receptor beta chains derived from one specimen sequenced in a study of T cells expressing NK-cell markers. TCRdb reanalyzed the 5' RACE reads, giving one entry per CDR3 protein sequence and no DNA. The sample data list a few hundred thousand distinct CDR3 sequences. The material sequenced was blood T cells: a sorted CD56 or NKG2C T cell subset, CD4+ or CD8+ T cells, or bulk PBMC T cells (not recorded which). These receptors were taken from a man aged 18-70 years in good health.

The chain has TRBV7-8 and TRBJ1-1; TCRdb calls TRBD1, which cannot be checked without DNA. The CDR3 loop spans 15 amino acids. The germline gives CDR1 SGHVS, CDR2 FQNEAQ. The CDR3 region is CASSQAGTVNTEAFF.

This chain connects TRBV6-1 to TRBJ2-6. Germline V gives CDR1 MNHNS, CDR2 SASEGT. The CDR3 loop spans 15 amino acids. The CDR3 spells CASTIQGSGANVLTF.

The V and J genes are TRBV15 and TRBJ2-7. Germline V gene data show CDR1 as LNHNV and CDR2 as YYDKDF (reference sequence). This CDR3 is built from 12 residues. CDR3 region: CATSRVGGEQYF.

This chain uses TRBV23-1 with TRBJ2-1; the D call from TCRdb, TRBD1, cannot be confirmed without DNA. TRBV23-1 is labeled an ORF, and its function is uncertain. This CDR3 has 14 amino acids. The CDR3 loop is CASSQSAGADEQFF.

V and J are TRBV3-1 and TRBJ1-2; TCRdb gives TRBD1 as the D gene, but with no DNA this cannot be confirmed. Germline CDR1 and CDR2: LGHDT and YNNKEL (reference sequence). There are 13 residues in the CDR3. CDR3 sequence reads: CASSQVDRHGYTF.

The CDR3 sequence is CSARGLAEYEQYF. This chain connects TRBV20-1 to TRBJ2-7; the TRBD2 assignment by TCRdb is unverifiable without DNA. Germline lookup yields CDR1 DFQATT and CDR2 SNEGSKA (reference sequence). The CDR3 runs 13 residues.

V is TRBV5-1 and J is TRBJ2-3; TCRdb designates TRBD2, a call that cannot be tested without DNA. There are 16 residues in the CDR3. The germline V gene encodes CDR1 SGHRS and CDR2 YFSETQ. CDR3 in amino acids: CASSLESTLSTDTQYF.

The chain recombines TRBV4-1 with TRBJ2-7. The CDR3 sequence is 15 residues long. The germline V gene encodes CDR1 MGHRA and CDR2 YSYEKL. Here the CDR3 reads CASSQDDRGSYEQYF.

The CDR3 protein is CASSYWQGDGYTF. J is TRBJ1-2 and V is TRBV6-5; TCRdb indicates TRBD1, and absent DNA this call remains unverified. Germline CDR1 MNHEY, CDR2 SVGAGI. The CDR3 has 13 amino acids.

The chain carries TRBV2 and TRBJ2-5; TCRdb proposes TRBD1, but this gene call is untestable without DNA. The CDR3 is 15 amino acids. CDR1 and CDR2 from the germline V gene are SNHLY and FYNNEI. CDR3 amino acids: CASSADRGLQETQYF.

CDR3 amino acids: CASSQKILRDLYF. V and J are TRBV4-1 and TRBJ2-3. The V gene's germline CDR1 is MGHRA and CDR2 YSYEKL. The CDR3 is 13 amino acids.

CDR3 residues: CSAITGGAGNTIYF. The chain employs TRBV20-1 and TRBJ1-3; TCRdb selects TRBD1, and the lack of DNA leaves this call unchecked. In germline, CDR1 is DFQATT, CDR2 SNEGSKA (reference sequence). CDR3 length: 14 residues.